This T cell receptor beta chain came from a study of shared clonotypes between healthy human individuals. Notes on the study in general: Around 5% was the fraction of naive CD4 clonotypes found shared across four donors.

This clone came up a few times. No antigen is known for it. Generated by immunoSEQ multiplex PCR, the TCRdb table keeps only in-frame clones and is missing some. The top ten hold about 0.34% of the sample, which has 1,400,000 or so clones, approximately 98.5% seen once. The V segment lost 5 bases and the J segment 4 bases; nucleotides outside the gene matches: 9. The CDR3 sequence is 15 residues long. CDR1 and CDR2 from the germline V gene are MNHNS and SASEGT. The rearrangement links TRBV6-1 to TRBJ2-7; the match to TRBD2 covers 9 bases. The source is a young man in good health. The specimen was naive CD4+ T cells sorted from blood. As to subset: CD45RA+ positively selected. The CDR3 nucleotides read TGTGCCAGCAGTTCGGTTAGCGGGAGCGGGTACGAGCAGTACTTC. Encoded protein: CASSSVSGSGYEQYF.